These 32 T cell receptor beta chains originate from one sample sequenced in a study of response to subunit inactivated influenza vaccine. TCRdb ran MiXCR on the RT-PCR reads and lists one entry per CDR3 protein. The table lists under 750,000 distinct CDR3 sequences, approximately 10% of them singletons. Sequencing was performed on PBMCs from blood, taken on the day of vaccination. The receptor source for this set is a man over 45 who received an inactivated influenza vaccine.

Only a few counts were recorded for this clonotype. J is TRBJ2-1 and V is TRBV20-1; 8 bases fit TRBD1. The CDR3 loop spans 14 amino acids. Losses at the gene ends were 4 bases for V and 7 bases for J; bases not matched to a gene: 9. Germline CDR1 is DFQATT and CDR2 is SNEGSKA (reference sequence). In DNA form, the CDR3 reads TGCAGTGCTAAGCATAGACAGGGGCTGAATGAGCAGTTCTTC. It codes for CSAKHRQGLNEQFF.

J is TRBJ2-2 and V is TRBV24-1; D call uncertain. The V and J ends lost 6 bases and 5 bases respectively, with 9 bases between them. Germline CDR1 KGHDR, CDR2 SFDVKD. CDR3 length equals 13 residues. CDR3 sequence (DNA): TGTGCCACCAGTCCCGGAGTTACCGGGGAGCTGTTTTTT. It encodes CATSPGVTGELFF.

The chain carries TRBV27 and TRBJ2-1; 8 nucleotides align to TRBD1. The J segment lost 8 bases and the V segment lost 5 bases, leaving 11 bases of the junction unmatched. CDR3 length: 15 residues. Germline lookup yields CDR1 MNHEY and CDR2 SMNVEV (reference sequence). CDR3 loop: CASSKTGGRGDEQFF. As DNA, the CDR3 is TGTGCCAGCAGTAAAACAGGGGGTCGAGGCGATGAGCAGTTCTTC.

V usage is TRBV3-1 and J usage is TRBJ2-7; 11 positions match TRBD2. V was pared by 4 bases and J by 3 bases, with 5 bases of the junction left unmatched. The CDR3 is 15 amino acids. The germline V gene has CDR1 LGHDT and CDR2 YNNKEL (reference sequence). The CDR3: CASSLRSGRVYEQYF. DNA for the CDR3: TGTGCCAGCAGCCTCCGTAGCGGGAGGGTCTACGAGCAGTACTTC.

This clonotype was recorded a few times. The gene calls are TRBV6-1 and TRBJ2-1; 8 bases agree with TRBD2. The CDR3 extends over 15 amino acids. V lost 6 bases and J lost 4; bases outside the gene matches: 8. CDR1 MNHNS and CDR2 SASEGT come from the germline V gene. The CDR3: CASSLSGSRYNEQFF. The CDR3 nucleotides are TGTGCCAGCAGCCTCAGCGGGAGCCGTTACAATGAGCAGTTCTTC.

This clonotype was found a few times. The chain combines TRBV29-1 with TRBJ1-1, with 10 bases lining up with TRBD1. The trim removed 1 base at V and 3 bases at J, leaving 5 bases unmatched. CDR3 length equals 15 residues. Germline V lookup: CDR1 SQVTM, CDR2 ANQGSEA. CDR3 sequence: CSVEVGQGQDTEAFF. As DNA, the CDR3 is TGCAGCGTTGAAGTGGGACAGGGGCAGGACACTGAAGCTTTCTTT.

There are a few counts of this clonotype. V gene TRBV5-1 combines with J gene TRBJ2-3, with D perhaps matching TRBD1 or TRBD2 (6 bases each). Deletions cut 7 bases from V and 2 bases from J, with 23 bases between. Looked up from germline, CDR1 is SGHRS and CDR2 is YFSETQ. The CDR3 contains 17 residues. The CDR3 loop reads CASRRDSGGTHTDTQYF. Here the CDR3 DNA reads TGCGCCAGCCGTCGGGACTCCGGGGGCACACACACAGATACGCAGTATTTT.

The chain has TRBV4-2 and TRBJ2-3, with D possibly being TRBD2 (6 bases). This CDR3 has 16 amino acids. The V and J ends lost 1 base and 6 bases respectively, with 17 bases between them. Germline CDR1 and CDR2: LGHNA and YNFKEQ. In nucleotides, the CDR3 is TGTGCCAGCAGCCAAGTTTCCAACGTAGCGGTTGATACGCAGTATTTT. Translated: CASSQVSNVAVDTQYF.

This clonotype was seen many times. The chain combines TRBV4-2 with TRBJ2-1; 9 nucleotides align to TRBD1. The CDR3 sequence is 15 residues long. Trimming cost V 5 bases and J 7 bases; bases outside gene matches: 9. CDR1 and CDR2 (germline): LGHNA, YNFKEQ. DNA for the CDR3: TGTGCCAGCAGCAAGGCCTGGACAGGGGTGAATGAGCAGTTCTTC. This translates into CASSKAWTGVNEQFF.

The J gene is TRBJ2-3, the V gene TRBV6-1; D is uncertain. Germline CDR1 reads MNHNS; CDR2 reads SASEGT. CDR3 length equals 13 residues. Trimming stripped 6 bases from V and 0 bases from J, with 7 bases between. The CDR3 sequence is CASRPRSTDTQYF. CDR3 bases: TGTGCCAGCAGACCCCGCAGCACAGATACGCAGTATTTT.

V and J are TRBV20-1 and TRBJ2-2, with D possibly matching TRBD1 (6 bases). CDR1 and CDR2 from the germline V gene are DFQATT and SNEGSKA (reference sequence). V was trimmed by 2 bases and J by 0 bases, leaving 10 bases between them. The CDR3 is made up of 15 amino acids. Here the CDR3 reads CSARPTGSNTGELFF. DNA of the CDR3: TGCAGTGCTAGACCGACAGGTTCGAACACCGGGGAGCTGTTTTTT.

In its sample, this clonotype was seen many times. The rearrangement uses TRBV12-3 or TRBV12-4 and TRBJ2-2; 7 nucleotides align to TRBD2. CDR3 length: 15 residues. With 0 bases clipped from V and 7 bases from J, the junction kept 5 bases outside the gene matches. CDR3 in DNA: TGTGCCAGCAGTTTAGCGGGAGGGCCCATCGGGGAGCTGTTTTTT. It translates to CASSLAGGPIGELFF.

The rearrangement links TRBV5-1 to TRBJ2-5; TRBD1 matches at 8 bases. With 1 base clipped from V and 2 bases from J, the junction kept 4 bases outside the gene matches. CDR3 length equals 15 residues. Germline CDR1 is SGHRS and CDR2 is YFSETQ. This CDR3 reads CASSLWGQEQETQYF. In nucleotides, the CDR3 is TGCGCCAGCAGCTTGTGGGGACAGGAACAAGAGACCCAGTACTTC.

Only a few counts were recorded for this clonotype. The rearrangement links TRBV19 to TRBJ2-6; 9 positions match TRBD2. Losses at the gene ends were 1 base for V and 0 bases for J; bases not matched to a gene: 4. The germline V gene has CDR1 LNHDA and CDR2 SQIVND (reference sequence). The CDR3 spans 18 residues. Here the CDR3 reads CASSIASGASSGANVLTF. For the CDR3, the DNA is TGTGCCAGTAGTATAGCTAGCGGGGCCTCCTCTGGGGCCAACGTCCTGACTTTC.

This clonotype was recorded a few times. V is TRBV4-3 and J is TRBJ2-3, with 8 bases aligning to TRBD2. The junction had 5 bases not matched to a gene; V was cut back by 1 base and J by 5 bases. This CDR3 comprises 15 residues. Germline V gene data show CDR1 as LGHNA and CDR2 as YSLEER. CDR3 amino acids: CASSQVAGLVDTQYF. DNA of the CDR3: TGCGCCAGCAGCCAAGTAGCGGGGTTGGTAGATACGCAGTATTTT.

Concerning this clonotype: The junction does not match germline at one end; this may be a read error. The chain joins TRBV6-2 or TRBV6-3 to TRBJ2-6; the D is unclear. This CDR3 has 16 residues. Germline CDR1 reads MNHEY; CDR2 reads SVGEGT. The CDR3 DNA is TGTGCCAGCAGTTACTCGAGGCGCTCTGGGGTCAACGTCCTGACTTTC. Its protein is CASSYSRRSGVNVLTF.

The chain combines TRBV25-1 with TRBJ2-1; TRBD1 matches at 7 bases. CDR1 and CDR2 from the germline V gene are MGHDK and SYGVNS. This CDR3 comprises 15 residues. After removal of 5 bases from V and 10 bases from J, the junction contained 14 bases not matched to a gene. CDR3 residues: CASSTHLKQGQEQFF. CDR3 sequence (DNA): TGTGCCAGCAGTACACACCTAAAACAGGGGCAGGAGCAGTTCTTC.

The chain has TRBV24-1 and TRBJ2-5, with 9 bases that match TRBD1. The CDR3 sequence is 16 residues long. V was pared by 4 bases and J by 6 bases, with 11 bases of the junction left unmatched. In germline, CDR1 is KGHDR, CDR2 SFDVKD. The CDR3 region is CATSDGRTGEWKTQYF. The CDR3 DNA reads TGTGCCACCAGTGACGGAAGGACAGGGGAGTGGAAGACCCAGTACTTC.

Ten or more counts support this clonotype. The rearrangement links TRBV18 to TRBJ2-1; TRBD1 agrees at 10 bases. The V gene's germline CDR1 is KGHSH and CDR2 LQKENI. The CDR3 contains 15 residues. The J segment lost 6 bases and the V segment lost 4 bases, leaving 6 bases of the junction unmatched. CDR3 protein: CASSLRQGAGNEQFF. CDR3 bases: TGTGCCAGCTCACTGAGACAGGGGGCAGGCAATGAGCAGTTCTTC.

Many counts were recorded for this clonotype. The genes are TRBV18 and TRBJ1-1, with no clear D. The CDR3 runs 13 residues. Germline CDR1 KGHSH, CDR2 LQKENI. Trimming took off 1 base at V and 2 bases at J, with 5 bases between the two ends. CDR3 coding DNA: TGTGCCAGCTCACCACAGGTTAACACTGAAGCTTTCTTT. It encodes CASSPQVNTEAFF.

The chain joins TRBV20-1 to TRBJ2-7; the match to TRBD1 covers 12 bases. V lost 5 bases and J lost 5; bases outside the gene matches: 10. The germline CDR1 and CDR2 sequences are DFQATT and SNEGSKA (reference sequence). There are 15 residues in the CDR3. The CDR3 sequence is CSASTTGTGGHEQYF. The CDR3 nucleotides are TGCAGTGCTTCGACGACCGGGACAGGGGGCCACGAGCAGTACTTC.

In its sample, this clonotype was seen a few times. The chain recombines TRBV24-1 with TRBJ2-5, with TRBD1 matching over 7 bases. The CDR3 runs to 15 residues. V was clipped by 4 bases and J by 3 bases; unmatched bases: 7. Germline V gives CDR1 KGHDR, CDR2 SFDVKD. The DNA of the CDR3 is TGTGCCACCAGTGACCCCGGACAGGCTAAAGAGACCCAGTACTTC. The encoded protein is CATSDPGQAKETQYF.

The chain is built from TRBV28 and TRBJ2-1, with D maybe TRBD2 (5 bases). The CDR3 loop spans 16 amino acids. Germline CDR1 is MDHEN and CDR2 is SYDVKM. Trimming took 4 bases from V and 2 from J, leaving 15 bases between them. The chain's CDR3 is CASSSRRVIPYNEQFF. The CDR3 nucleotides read TGTGCCAGCAGTTCTCGGCGGGTAATTCCCTACAATGAGCAGTTCTTC. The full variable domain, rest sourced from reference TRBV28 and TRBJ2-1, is DVKVTQSSRYLVKRTGEKVFLECVQDMDHENMFWYRQDPGLGLRLIYFSYDVKMKEKGDIPEGYSVSREKKERFSLILESASTNQTSMYLCASSSRRVIPYNEQFFGPGTRLTVL.

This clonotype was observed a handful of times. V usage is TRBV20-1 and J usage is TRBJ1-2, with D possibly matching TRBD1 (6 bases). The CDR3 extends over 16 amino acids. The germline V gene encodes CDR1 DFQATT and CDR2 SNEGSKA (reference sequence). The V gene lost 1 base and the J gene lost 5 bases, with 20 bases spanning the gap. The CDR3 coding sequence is TGCAGTGCTAGAGCGGACACGGGGGCGGGAATATATGGCTACACCTTC. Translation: CSARADTGAGIYGYTF.

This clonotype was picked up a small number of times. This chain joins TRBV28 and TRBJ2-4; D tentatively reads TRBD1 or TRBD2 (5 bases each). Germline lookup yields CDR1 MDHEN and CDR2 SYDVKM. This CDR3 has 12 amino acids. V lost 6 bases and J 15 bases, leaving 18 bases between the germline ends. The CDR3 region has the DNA TGTGCCAGCAGAGTTTTGGGGGACCCTCCGTACTTC. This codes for CASRVLGDPPYF.

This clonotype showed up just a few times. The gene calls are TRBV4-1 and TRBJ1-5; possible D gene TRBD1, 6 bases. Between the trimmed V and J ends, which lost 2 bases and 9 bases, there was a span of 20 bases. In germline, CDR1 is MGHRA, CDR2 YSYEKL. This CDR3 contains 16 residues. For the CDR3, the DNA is TGCGCCAGCAGCCAAAGCTTTGGGGACACCGCCCGGCCCCAGCATTTT. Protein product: CASSQSFGDTARPQHF.

The CDR3 here is CASSLARTRSTGELFF. CDR3 nucleotides: TGTGCCAGCAGCTTAGCGAGGACTAGGAGCACCGGGGAGCTGTTTTTT. V usage is TRBV7-2 and J usage is TRBJ2-2; 7 nucleotides align to TRBD2. V shed 0 bases, J shed 4 bases, and the junction held 5 bases outside the gene matches. Germline CDR1 SGHTA, CDR2 FQGNSA. CDR3 length: 16 residues.

In DNA form, the CDR3 reads TGTGCCAGCATTCCGCCATCGACAGGGGGCCCTGAAGCTTTCTTT. Encoded protein: CASIPPSTGGPEAFF. The chain recombines TRBV2 with TRBJ1-1, with 10 bases that match TRBD1. Germline trimming cut 7 bases from V and 6 bases from J; bases unmatched to any gene: 11. CDR3 length: 15 residues. Germline values: CDR1 SNHLY, CDR2 FYNNEI.

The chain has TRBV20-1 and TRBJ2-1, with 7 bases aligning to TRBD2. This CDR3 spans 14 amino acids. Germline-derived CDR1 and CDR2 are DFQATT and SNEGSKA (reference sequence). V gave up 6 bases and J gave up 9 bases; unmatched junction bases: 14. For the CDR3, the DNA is TGCAGTGCCCCGATTTTGCGGGAGAAACCTGAGCAGTTCTTC. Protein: CSAPILREKPEQFF.

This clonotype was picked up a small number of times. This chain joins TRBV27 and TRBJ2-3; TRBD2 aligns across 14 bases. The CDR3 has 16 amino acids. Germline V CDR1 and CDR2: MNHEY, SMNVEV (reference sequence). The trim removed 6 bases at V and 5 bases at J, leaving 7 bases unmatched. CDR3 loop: CASRPRLAGGQDTQYF. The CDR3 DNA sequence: TGTGCCAGCAGGCCACGACTAGCGGGAGGGCAAGATACGCAGTATTTT.

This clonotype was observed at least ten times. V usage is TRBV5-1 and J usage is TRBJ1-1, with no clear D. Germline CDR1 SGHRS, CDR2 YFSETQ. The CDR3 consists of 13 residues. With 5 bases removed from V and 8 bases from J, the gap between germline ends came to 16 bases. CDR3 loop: CASRAEGSREAFF. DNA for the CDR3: TGCGCCAGCAGGGCGGAGGGAAGCAGAGAAGCTTTCTTT. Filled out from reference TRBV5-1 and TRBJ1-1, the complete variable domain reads KAGVTQTPRYLIKTRGQQVTLSCSPISGHRSVSWYQQTPGQGLQFLFEYFSETQRNKGNFPGRFSGRQFSNSRSEMNVSTLELGDSALYLCASRAEGSREAFFGQGTRLTVV.

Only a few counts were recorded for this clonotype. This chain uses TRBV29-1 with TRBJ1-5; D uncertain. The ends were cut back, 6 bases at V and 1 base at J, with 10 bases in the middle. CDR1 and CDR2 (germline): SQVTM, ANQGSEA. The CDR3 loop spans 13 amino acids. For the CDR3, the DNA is TGCAGCGTACGGGTGGGGAGCAATCAGCCCCAGCATTTT. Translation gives CSVRVGSNQPQHF. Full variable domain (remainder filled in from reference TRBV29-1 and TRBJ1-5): SAVISQKPSRDICQRGTSLTIQCQVDSQVTMMFWYRQQPGQSLTLIATANQGSEATYESGFVIDKFPISRPNLTFSTLTVSNMSPEDSSIYLCSVRVGSNQPQHFGDGTRLSIL.